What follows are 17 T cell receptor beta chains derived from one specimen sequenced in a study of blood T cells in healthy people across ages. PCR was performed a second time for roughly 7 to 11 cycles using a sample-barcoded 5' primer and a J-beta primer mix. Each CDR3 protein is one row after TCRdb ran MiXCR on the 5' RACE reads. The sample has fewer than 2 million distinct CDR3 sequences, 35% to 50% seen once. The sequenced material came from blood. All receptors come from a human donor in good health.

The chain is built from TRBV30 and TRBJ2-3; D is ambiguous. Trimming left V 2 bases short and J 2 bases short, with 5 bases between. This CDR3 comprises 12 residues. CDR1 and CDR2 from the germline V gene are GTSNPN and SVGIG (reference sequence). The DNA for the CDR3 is TGTGCCTGGAGTTACCTCACAGATACGCAGTATTTT. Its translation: CAWSYLTDTQYF.

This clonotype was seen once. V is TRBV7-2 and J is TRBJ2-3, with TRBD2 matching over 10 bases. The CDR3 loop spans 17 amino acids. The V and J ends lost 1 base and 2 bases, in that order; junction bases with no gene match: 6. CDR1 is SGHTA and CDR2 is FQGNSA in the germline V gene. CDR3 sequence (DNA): TGTGCCAGCAGCTTAGATCTAGCGGGGGCCATCACAGATACGCAGTATTTT. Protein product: CASSLDLAGAITDTQYF.

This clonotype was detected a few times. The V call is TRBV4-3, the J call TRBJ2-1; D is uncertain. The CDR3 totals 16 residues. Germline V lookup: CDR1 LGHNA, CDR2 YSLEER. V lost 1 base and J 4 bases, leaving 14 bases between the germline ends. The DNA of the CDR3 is TGCGCCAGCAGCCAAGGACTTGGGATCGGATACAATGAGCAGTTCTTC. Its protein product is CASSQGLGIGYNEQFF.

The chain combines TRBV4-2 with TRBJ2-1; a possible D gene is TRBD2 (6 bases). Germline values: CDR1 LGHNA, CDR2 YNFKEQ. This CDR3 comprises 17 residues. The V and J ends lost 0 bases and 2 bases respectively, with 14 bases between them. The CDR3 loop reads CASSQDPAGTPYNEQFF. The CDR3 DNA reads TGTGCCAGCAGCCAAGATCCGGCGGGGACCCCCTACAATGAGCAGTTCTTC.

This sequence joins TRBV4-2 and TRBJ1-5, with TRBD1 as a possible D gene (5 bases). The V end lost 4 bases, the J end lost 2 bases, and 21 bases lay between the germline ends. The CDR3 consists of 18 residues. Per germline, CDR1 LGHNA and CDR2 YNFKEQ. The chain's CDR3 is CASSPSTQTVEGNQPQHF. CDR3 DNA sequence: TGTGCCAGCAGCCCCTCGACACAGACAGTGGAGGGCAATCAGCCCCAGCATTTT.

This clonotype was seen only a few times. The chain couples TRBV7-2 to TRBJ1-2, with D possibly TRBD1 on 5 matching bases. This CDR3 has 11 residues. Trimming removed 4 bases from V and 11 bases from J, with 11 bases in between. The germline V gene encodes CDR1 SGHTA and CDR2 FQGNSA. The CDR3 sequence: CASSYGTEYTF. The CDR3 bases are TGTGCCAGCAGCTACGGGACCGAGTACACCTTC.

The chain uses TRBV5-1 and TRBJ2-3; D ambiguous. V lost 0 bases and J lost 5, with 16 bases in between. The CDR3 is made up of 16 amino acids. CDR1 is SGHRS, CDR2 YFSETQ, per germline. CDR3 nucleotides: TGCGCCAGCAGCTTGGTTCAGTGGGCTGGGAAAGATACGCAGTATTTT. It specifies CASSLVQWAGKDTQYF.

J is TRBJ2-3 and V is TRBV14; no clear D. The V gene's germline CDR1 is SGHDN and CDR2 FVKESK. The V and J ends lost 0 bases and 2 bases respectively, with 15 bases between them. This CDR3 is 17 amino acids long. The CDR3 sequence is CASSQDFSRQITDTQYF. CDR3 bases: TGTGCCAGCAGCCAAGATTTTTCTCGGCAGATCACAGATACGCAGTATTTT.

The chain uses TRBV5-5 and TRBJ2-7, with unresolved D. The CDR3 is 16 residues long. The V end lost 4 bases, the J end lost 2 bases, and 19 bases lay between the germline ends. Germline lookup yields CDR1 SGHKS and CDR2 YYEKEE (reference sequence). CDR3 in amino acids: CASSPLGPGSTYEQYF. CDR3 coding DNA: TGTGCCAGCAGCCCGTTGGGTCCAGGTAGTACCTACGAGCAGTACTTC.

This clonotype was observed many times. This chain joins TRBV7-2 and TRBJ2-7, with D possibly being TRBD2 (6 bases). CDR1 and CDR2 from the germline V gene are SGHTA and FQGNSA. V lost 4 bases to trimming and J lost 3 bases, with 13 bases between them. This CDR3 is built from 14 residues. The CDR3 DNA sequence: TGTGCCAGCAGCTACCGCACGGGGGACTACGAGCAGTACTTC. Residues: CASSYRTGDYEQYF. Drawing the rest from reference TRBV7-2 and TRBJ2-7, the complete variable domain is GAGVSQSPSNKVTEKGKDVELRCDPISGHTALYWYRQSLGQGLEFLIYFQGNSAPDKSGLPSDRFSAERTGGSVSTLTIQRTQQEDSAVYLCASSYRTGDYEQYFGPGTRLTVT.

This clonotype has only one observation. The CDR3 region has the DNA TGTGCCAGCAGAGACGGACCCCCTAACTATGGCTACACCTTC. This codes for CASRDGPPNYGYTF. This chain joins TRBV6-2 or TRBV6-3 and TRBJ1-2; D unclear. V lost 6 bases, J lost 0 bases, and 11 bases lay in between. This CDR3 spans 14 amino acids. Germline V gene sequence: CDR1 MNHEY, CDR2 SVGEGT.

The CDR3 reads CASSYSENNYGYTF. Here the CDR3 DNA reads TGTGCCAGCAGTTACTCGGAGAATAACTATGGCTACACCTTC. This chain uses TRBV6-5 with TRBJ1-2; D gene unclear. V was cut by 0 bases and J by 1 base, with 6 bases left in between. CDR1 MNHEY and CDR2 SVGAGI come from the germline V gene. This CDR3 comprises 14 residues.

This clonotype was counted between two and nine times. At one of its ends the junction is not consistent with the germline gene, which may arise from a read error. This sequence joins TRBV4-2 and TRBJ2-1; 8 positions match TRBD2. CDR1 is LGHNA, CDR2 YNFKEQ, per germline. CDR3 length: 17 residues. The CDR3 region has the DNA TGTGCCAGCAGCCAATGGGGCGGACTAGCCCCCTACAACGAGCAGTTCTTC. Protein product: CASSQWGGLAPYNEQFF.

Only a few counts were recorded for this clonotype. The CDR3 region is CATAVNSNQPQHF. For the CDR3, the DNA is TGTGCCACCGCAGTTAATAGCAATCAGCCCCAGCATTTT. The genes are TRBV6-4 and TRBJ1-5, with D unclear. The CDR3 length is 13 residues. Germline lookup yields CDR1 MRHNA and CDR2 SNTAGT. Trimming shortened V by 10 bases and J by 0 bases, and 10 bases separated the two germline ends.

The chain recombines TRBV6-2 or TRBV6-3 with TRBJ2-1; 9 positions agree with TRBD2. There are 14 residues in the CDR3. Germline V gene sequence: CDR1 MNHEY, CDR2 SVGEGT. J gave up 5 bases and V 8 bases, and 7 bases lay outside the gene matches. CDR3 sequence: CASDLAGTDNEQFF. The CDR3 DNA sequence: TGTGCCAGCGATCTAGCGGGGACCGACAATGAGCAGTTCTTC.

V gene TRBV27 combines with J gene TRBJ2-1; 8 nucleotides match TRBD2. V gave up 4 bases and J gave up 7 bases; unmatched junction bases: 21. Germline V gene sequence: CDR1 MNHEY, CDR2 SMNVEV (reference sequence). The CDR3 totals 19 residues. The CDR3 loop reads CASSYGVLAVLRPGNEQFF. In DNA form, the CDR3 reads TGTGCCAGCAGTTATGGAGTACTAGCGGTCCTTCGCCCGGGGAATGAGCAGTTCTTC.

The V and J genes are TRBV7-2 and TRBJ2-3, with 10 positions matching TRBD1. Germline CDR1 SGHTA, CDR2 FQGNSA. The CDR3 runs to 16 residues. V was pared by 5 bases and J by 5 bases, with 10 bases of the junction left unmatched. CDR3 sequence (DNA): TGTGCCAGCAGCGTGGGGGGACAGGGGCTGATAGATACGCAGTATTTT. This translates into CASSVGGQGLIDTQYF. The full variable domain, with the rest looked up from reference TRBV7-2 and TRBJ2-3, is GAGVSQSPSNKVTEKGKDVELRCDPISGHTALYWYRQSLGQGLEFLIYFQGNSAPDKSGLPSDRFSAERTGGSVSTLTIQRTQQEDSAVYLCASSVGGQGLIDTQYFGPGTRLTVL.